This TCR beta chain stems from a study of control samples from healthy donors and cancer patients (dated by TCRdb to the early 2020s). Library generation was performed with the immunoSEQ multiplex PCR assay. Imported from immuneACCESS, the table was reduced by TCRdb to in-frame sequences with V and J called. These copies leave out some clones; in studies compared against another copy, an unresolved V gene accounts for under half, and the cause of the remainder is not known. Counted in this sample were some 120,000 clones; roughly 84% of them appeared once. Around 8.7% of the sample rests with the top ten. Taken from cysteine to phenylalanine, the CDR3 has 17 residues. Only CDR3 DNA remains: 51 bases, in frame from the first base. The germline V gene (reference sequence) yields SEHNR for CDR1 and FQNEAQ for CDR2. V is clipped by 5 bases and J by 0 bases, and the sequence between their germline boundaries is 16 bases long.

A word on this clone: Its antigen remains unidentified. The sample holds no much larger clone one base away, and base qualities are not on file.

The clonotype comes from a middle-aged man in good health. The V and J segments used are TRBV7-9 and TRBJ1-4; perhaps TRBD1 is the D gene, with 5 bases matching. Material: blood. The CDR3 reads as follows: CASSLWQGITTNEKLFF. In nucleotide form, the sequence is TGTGCCAGCAGCCTCTGGCAGGGAATTACAACTAATGAAAAACTGTTTTTT.